The present T cell receptor (beta chain) was sequenced within a study of regulatory T cells in long-lasting Graves disease. The germline V gene encodes CDR1 MNHEY and CDR2 SMNVEV (reference sequence). V was trimmed by 5 bases and J by 4 bases, leaving 15 bases between them. CDR3 size: 15 residues. This clonotype appeared many times. Relying on iRepertoire HTBI primers and Arm-PCR of CDR3 regions, the team built TCR beta libraries. TCRdb reanalysed the multiplex PCR reads using MiXCR and keeps one entry per CDR3 protein. The sample has 550,000 or so distinct CDR3 sequences; 9.5% to 15% are singletons. Time point given: newly diagnosed GD, antithyroid drugs for less than 3 months. PBMC RNA was the source of the TCR library. The data were also submitted as part of a second study, on T cells in Graves' hyperthyroidism and ophthalmopathy.

The sequence was collected from a woman in her thirties with Graves disease. The starting material was peripheral blood mononuclear cells (PBMCs), obtained at new diagnosis, from a patient treated with antithyroid drugs. This chain joins TRBV27 and TRBJ1-5; D perhaps matches TRBD1 (6 bases). CDR3 sequence (DNA): TGTGCCAGCAGTCCGATGTTCAGGGGTAATCAGCCCCAGCATTTT. Translation: CASSPMFRGNQPQHF.